Detailed here is one T cell receptor (beta chain). Its antigen is currently not known. Base qualities are not at hand, and no much larger clone is one base apart. The donors were healthy, HIV-negative adults with no recently reported acute infections or vaccinations. Every donor was a Caucasian adult living in Nashville, Tennessee, USA. For unsorted samples, some 100 million PBMCs were counted and genomic DNA was extracted with the QIAamp DNA Blood Mini kit. Blood was collected by leukapheresis, and PBMCs were isolated by Ficoll-Histopaque density gradient centrifugation and then cryopreserved in liquid nitrogen vapor phase. This entry is derived from a study of shared clonotypes between healthy human individuals (dated by TCRdb to 2020 to 2021). Looking at the study overall: The cohort included three men and a couple of women between 18 and 49 years of age. Leukapheresis yielded between about 0.9 and 9.5 billion PBMCs per donor. To increase sequencing depth and limit assay-specific biases, TCR repertoire library preparation and sequencing were carried out by different laboratories using diverse techniques. To estimate repertoire size and how much clonotypes are shared between individuals, the study performed deep sequencing of blood TCR repertoires from a few healthy adults. General conclusions and limits of the study: Sampling was restricted to blood, and TCR repertoires in tissues likely differ from the TCR repertoires found in blood. Pairwise subsampling led to the expectation that sequencing depth would affect the degree of clonotype sharing among donors. The genetic and exposure-history diversity represented was limited by the small number of donors.

CDR1 and CDR2, looked up from the germline V gene (reference sequence), are LNHDA and SQIVND. Unmatched junction bases come to 8, with V trimmed by 5 bases and J by 0 bases. The cysteine opens and the phenylalanine closes a CDR3 of 18 amino acids. Here the CDR3 DNA is all that survives: 54 bases in frame from base 1. Using the deep immunoSEQ assay, multiplex PCR amplified TCR CDR3 regions from genomic DNA. For each cell subset, the extracted genomic DNA was distributed evenly across all wells of several immunoSEQ 96-well plates, and each plate served as one replicate. For unsorted PBMC, each replicate PCR was loaded with approximately 320 ng genomic DNA, equivalent to 30,000 or so T cell genomes. Ten immunoSEQ deep assay plates were used to sequence unsorted PBMC genomic DNA. Purified libraries were quantified with a Qubit 3.0 fluorometer, sized on a Bioanalyzer 2100, and re-quantified with the KAPA Library Quantification kit. Every immunoSEQ 96-well plate was sequenced on a separate single-read 150-cycle Illumina NextSeq 550 flow cell. In the authors' own workflow: Because the immunoSEQ output held only junctional sequences and lacked quality scores, the filtering could not match the filtering applied to full-length reads. Sequences were annotated with PyIR, a Python wrapper for IgBLAST v1.9, using IMGT germline references to assign V/J genes and CDR3. Any read was removed if the V/J assignment was weak (E-value above 1e-6), the CDR3 was missing, or the read contained stop codons, out-of-frame junctions, or ambiguous translated residues. V3J clonotypes were defined by identical inferred V gene, J gene, and CDR3 amino acid sequence. To compute the percentage overlap between repertoires, the number of shared unique clonotypes was divided by the size of the smaller repertoire. Three approaches were used to assess repertoire richness: RTK rarefaction, the Chao1 estimator, and Recon v2.1 estimates of unobserved clonotypes. The source is immuneACCESS, and TCRdb retained only in-frame sequences with V and J called. Part of the clones is not carried over; for the studies checked, unresolved V genes explain less than half of this, and the remainder is unexplained. The DNA was the basis for D and trimming; V, J and clone size are from that table. The sample table holds around 530,000 clones, of which around 81% were seen once. 12% of the sample is held by the ten biggest clonotypes.

Sequencing was performed on PBMCs. This sequence uses TRBV19 and TRBJ2-6, with 9 bases matching TRBD1. This clonotype originated in a middle-aged woman in good health. Some clones in this sample may be carry-over from other donors' samples. The nucleotides read TGTGCCAGTAGTGCCCGCGGGACAGGGAGCTCTGGGGCCAACGTCCTGACTTTC. This yields the protein CASSARGTGSSGANVLTF. With all but the CDR3 taken from the reference TRBV19 and TRBJ2-6 genes, the full variable domain is: DGGITQSPKYLFRKEGQNVTLSCEQNLNHDAMYWYRQDPGQGLRLIYYSQIVNDFQKGDIAEGYSVSREKKESFPLTVTSAQKNPTAFYLCASSARGTGSSGANVLTFGAGSRLTVL.